This record covers a single T cell receptor (beta chain). This sample is part of a study of blood T cell repertoires in COVID-19. The wider study: Sample material is recorded as cDNA or gDNA derived from T cells, B-cell-depleted T cells, or PBMCs.

The CDR3 has 14 amino acids. J lost 7 bases, V lost 5 bases, and 5 bases had no gene match. Germline CDR1 and CDR2: KGHDR and SFDVKD. Produced via immunoSEQ multiplex PCR; TCRdb's table is partial and in-frame only. The sample yields roughly 180,000 clones, about 80% seen once. Sequenced sample: peripheral blood. The sequence derives from a woman aged 45 to 65 with active or convalescent COVID-19. The V call is TRBV24-1, the J call TRBJ2-2, with 8 bases lining up with TRBD1. CDR3 sequence (DNA): TGTGCCACCAGTGGACAGGGGCCAAGCGGGGAGCTGTTTTTT. It specifies CATSGQGPSGELFF.